This record concerns one T cell receptor beta chain sequence. The data are from a study of T cell responses to AZD1222 COVID-19 vaccine. TCRdb's table, derived via immunoSEQ multiplex PCR, lists solely in-frame clones and lacks some. The repertoire consists of about 130,000 clones, with approximately 90% occurring once and the leading ten covering 6.9%. This receptor was taken from an adult in good health. Source: peripheral blood, taken on day 0 of AZD1222 vaccination.

The CDR3 DNA reads TGTGCCATCCAGGACAGGGACTCCTACGAGCAGTACTTC. It encodes CAIQDRDSYEQYF. This chain connects TRBV10-3 to TRBJ2-7, with 8 bases that match TRBD1. Germline-derived CDR1 and CDR2 are ENHRY and SYGVKD. The J segment lost 0 bases and the V segment lost 8 bases, leaving 3 bases of the junction unmatched. This CDR3 comprises 13 residues.